Each of the 26 T cell receptor beta chains below was sequenced from the same sample in a study of neurological immune-mediated disorders. TCRdb analysed the 5' RACE reads with MiXCR anew, one entry per CDR3 protein. The top ten clones hold 2.8% of a sample with 66,000 or so distinct CDR3 sequences, around 5% of them seen once. Sequenced input: PBMCs. These receptors originate from a woman aged 30 to 39 with multiple sclerosis.

This clonotype appeared many times. This chain links TRBV9 with TRBJ1-5; D not resolved. The CDR3 extends over 14 amino acids. With 3 bases removed from V and 4 bases from J, the gap between germline ends came to 11 bases. CDR1 and CDR2 from the germline V gene are SGDLS and YYNGEE. The CDR3 coding sequence is TGTGCCAGCAGCGCGGGGTCCGGTAATCAGCCCCAGCATTTT. This translates into CASSAGSGNQPQHF.

This clonotype has more than one count but fewer than ten. Compared with germline, one end of the junction differs, possibly owing to a read error. This rearrangement joins TRBV12-3 or TRBV12-4 to TRBJ1-2; D might be TRBD1 (5 bases). The CDR3 extends over 17 amino acids. For the CDR3, the DNA is TGTGCCAGCCTTTTTATCGGCGGGGGACGGAGCTCTGGGCACGGGGACTTC. It codes for CASLFIGGGRSSGHGDF.

This clonotype appeared many times. An end of the junction differs from the germline gene, which may be a read error. The J gene is TRBJ1-6, the V gene TRBV5-1; maybe TRBD1 (5 bases). The CDR3 is 17 residues long. Germline V CDR1 and CDR2: SGHRS, YFSETQ. CDR3 in amino acids: CASSLGSSRTFNSPLNF. The CDR3 coding sequence is TGCGCCAGCAGCTTGGGGTCTTCAAGGACATTTAATTCACCCCTCAACTTT.

In its sample, this clonotype was seen many times. V gene TRBV20-1 combines with J gene TRBJ2-3; 10 nucleotides line up with TRBD1. Germline CDR1 and CDR2: DFQATT and SNEGSKA (reference sequence). The CDR3 runs 13 residues. The CDR3: CSQRGQGTDTQYF. The CDR3 bases are TGCAGCCAGAGGGGACAGGGGACAGATACGCAGTATTTT.

This clonotype was counted ten times or more. The chain recombines TRBV5-1 with TRBJ2-7, with D uncertain. Germline-derived CDR1 and CDR2 are SGHRS and YFSETQ. The germline V and J ends were trimmed by 0 bases and 6 bases, with 4 bases remaining between them. The CDR3 is made up of 11 amino acids. CDR3 bases: TGCGCCAGCAGCTTGGCCGGCGAGCAGTACTTC. Its translation is CASSLAGEQYF.

This clonotype was recorded many times. This chain connects TRBV5-1 to TRBJ1-2, with TRBD1 identical over 8 bases. In germline, CDR1 is SGHRS, CDR2 YFSETQ. This CDR3 region has 15 residues. J lost 7 bases, V lost 0 bases, and 8 bases had no gene match. The CDR3 spells CASSLEGQAVPGYTF. For the CDR3, the DNA is TGCGCCAGCAGCTTGGAGGGACAGGCTGTTCCTGGCTACACCTTC.

About this clonotype: At one of its ends the junction is not consistent with the germline gene, which may arise from a read error. The V and J genes are TRBV28 and TRBJ2-7; a possible D gene is TRBD2 (6 bases). CDR1 MDHEN and CDR2 SYDVKM come from the germline V gene. The CDR3 contains 12 residues. The CDR3 here is CASSRLGDSSHF. Written as DNA, the CDR3 is TGTGCCAGCAGTCGCCTCGGGGACTCCTCGCACTTC.

This clonotype has a count of ten or more. The chain carries TRBV7-6 and TRBJ1-1; D may be TRBD1 (5 bases). Trimming removed 4 bases at V and 3 bases at J, with 18 bases between. Germline CDR1 is SGHVS and CDR2 is FNYEAQ. The CDR3 is 16 amino acids. The CDR3 bases are TGTGCCAGCAGCTCCCCCCGGGGACCCCTGGACACTGAAGCTTTCTTT. It codes for CASSSPRGPLDTEAFF.

This clonotype was counted ten times or more. This chain links TRBV20-1 with TRBJ2-1; tentatively, D is TRBD1 (6 bases). The CDR3 loop spans 14 amino acids. Germline assignment: CDR1 DFQATT and CDR2 SNEGSKA (reference sequence). V lost 4 bases, J lost 5 bases, and 15 bases lay in between. The CDR3 sequence is CSATLGARDNEQFF. CDR3 bases: TGCAGTGCTACTCTGGGGGCGCGGGACAATGAGCAGTTCTTC.

This clonotype was picked up many times. One end of the junction varies from germline; a read error may be responsible. This chain links TRBV20-1 with TRBJ1-5, with D perhaps matching TRBD1 (5 bases). Germline CDR1 and CDR2: DFQATT and SNEGSKA (reference sequence). CDR3 length: 14 residues. The DNA for the CDR3 is TGCAGTGCTACACGGGGCCTGGTCTCCCAGCCCCAGAATTTT. It translates to CSATRGLVSQPQNF.

V gene TRBV5-1 combines with J gene TRBJ2-7; no clear D. The V and J ends lost 0 bases and 0 bases respectively, with 7 bases between them. This CDR3 comprises 14 residues. Germline CDR1 and CDR2: SGHRS and YFSETQ. The CDR3 loop reads CASSLVPSSYEQYF. The CDR3 DNA reads as TGCGCCAGCAGCTTGGTCCCCAGCTCCTACGAGCAGTACTTC.

This clonotype was detected ten times or more. The rearrangement joins TRBV4-2 to TRBJ1-5, with TRBD1 matching 8 bases. After removal of 2 bases from V and 7 bases from J, the junction contained 7 bases not matched to a gene. The V gene's germline CDR1 is LGHNA and CDR2 YNFKEQ. The CDR3 is made up of 15 amino acids. CDR3 sequence: CASSQFGTGEQPQHF. In nucleotides, the CDR3 is TGTGCCAGCAGCCAATTCGGGACAGGTGAACAGCCCCAGCATTTT.

In its sample, this clonotype was seen many times. V is TRBV4-2 and J is TRBJ2-3; 11 bases agree with TRBD2. V gave up 0 bases and J gave up 6 bases; unmatched junction bases: 5. Germline V gene lookup returns CDR1 LGHNA and CDR2 YNFKEQ. This CDR3 contains 16 residues. CDR3: CASSQDQSSGGDTQYF. The DNA for the CDR3 is TGTGCCAGCAGCCAAGATCAGTCTAGCGGGGGGGATACGCAGTATTTT.

At least ten counts were recorded for this clonotype. This chain joins TRBV2 and TRBJ1-2, with D possibly TRBD1 on 5 matching bases. Germline loops: CDR1 SNHLY, CDR2 FYNNEI. With 0 bases removed from V and 8 bases from J, the gap between germline ends came to 16 bases. The CDR3 sequence is 15 residues long. The CDR3 sequence is CASSEAGTALGGYTF. The CDR3 region has the DNA TGTGCCAGCAGTGAAGCGGGGACCGCGCTTGGGGGCTACACCTTC.

This clonotype was seen more than once but under ten times. This chain connects TRBV14 to TRBJ2-7; no firm D call. CDR1 is SGHDN and CDR2 is FVKESK in the germline V gene. The CDR3 contains 13 residues. V gave up 4 bases and J gave up 0 bases, with 7 bases separating them. The CDR3: CASSPTSSYEQYF. As DNA, the CDR3 is TGTGCCAGCAGCCCAACGAGCTCCTACGAGCAGTACTTC.

This clonotype has at least ten counts. The chain links TRBV7-2 to TRBJ2-1, with 7 bases that match TRBD2. V lost 4 bases to trimming and J lost 6 bases; unmatched junction nucleotides: 6. This CDR3 has 14 residues. Germline CDR1 and CDR2: SGHTA and FQGNSA. The CDR3 bases are TGTGCCAGCAGCTCCGGACTAGTGGGCAATGAGCAGTTCTTC. As protein: CASSSGLVGNEQFF.

This clonotype was detected many times. J is TRBJ2-2 and V is TRBV7-8; D might be TRBD1 or TRBD2, each matching 5 bases. The V gene's germline CDR1 is SGHVS and CDR2 FQNEAQ. With 5 bases removed from V and 2 bases from J, the gap between germline ends came to 18 bases. The CDR3 length is 17 residues. CDR3 nucleotides: TGTGCCAGCAGCCGTAGGGGTTTGGACTTTAACACCGGGGAGCTGTTTTTT. Translated: CASSRRGLDFNTGELFF.

This clonotype was counted at least ten times. The chain joins TRBV5-6 to TRBJ2-1; 8 positions agree with TRBD2. Per the germline V gene, CDR1 is SGHDT and CDR2 is YYEEEE. After removal of 4 bases from V and 5 bases from J, the junction contained 5 bases not matched to a gene. This CDR3 spans 14 amino acids. The CDR3 region has the DNA TGTGCCAGCAGCGGGCGGGGGGCCAACAATGAGCAGTTCTTC. As protein: CASSGRGANNEQFF. The whole variable domain, remainder taken from reference TRBV5-6 and TRBJ2-1, is DAGVTQSPTHLIKTRGQQVTLRCSPKSGHDTVSWYQQALGQGPQFIFQYYEEEERQRGNFPDRFSGHQFPNYSSELNVNALLLGDSALYLCASSGRGANNEQFFGPGTRLTVL.

This clonotype was observed at least ten times. This sequence joins TRBV20-1 and TRBJ2-1; possibly TRBD2 for D (8 bases). V gave up 0 bases and J gave up 3 bases, with 21 bases separating them. The CDR3 totals 18 residues. CDR1 is DFQATT, CDR2 SNEGSKA, per germline (reference sequence). In DNA form, the CDR3 reads TGCAGTGCTAGAGATTTAATAGGGGGCGGGGGGATCTACAATGAGCAGTTCTTC. Protein sequence: CSARDLIGGGGIYNEQFF.

In its sample, this clonotype was seen a few times. At one boundary the junction diverges from the germline segment, which might be a read error. V is TRBV7-7 and J is TRBJ2-5, with D maybe TRBD1 (6 bases). This CDR3 has 14 amino acids. Germline assignment: CDR1 SSHAT and CDR2 FNYEAQ (reference sequence). Here the CDR3 reads CASSLRGSQETQYF. The CDR3 region has the DNA TGTGCTAGCAGCTTAAGGGGGTCCCAGGAGACCCAGTACTTC.

This clonotype was seen ten or more times. J is TRBJ1-2 and V is TRBV20-1; no reliable D call. This CDR3 spans 14 amino acids. With 3 bases removed from V and 5 bases from J, the gap between germline ends came to 16 bases. Germline CDR1 is DFQATT and CDR2 is SNEGSKA (reference sequence). The CDR3 sequence is CSASEGRAVYGYTF. The DNA for the CDR3 is TGCAGTGCTAGTGAAGGAAGGGCAGTGTATGGCTACACCTTC.

This clonotype has at least ten counts. The V gene is TRBV21-1, the J gene TRBJ1-6. TRBV21-1 is a pseudogene. CDR3 length: 14 amino acids. This chain's CDR3 is CARKRLSYNSPLNF. The DNA of the CDR3 is TGTGCCAGGAAACGGTTGTCCTATAATTCACCCCTCAACTTT.

This clonotype was observed many times. The genes are TRBV6-6 and TRBJ2-3; TRBD1 is a possible D gene (6 bases). CDR1 and CDR2 (germline): MNHNY, SVGAGI (reference sequence). Trimming shortened V by 6 bases and J by 2 bases, and 12 bases separated the two germline ends. The CDR3 contains 14 residues. The CDR3 DNA reads TGTGCCAGCAGACCCCGACAGGACACAGATACGCAGTATTTT. It translates to CASRPRQDTDTQYF.

This clonotype showed up many times. The chain joins TRBV12-3 or TRBV12-4 to TRBJ1-2; a possible D gene is TRBD1 (5 bases). V was pared by 2 bases and J by 7 bases, with 11 bases between. The CDR3 contains 13 residues. CDR3: CASSLSGESGYTF. The CDR3 DNA sequence: TGTGCCAGCAGTTTATCGGGGGAGTCTGGCTACACCTTC.

This clonotype has ten or more counts. The chain is built from TRBV5-1 and TRBJ1-5, with D hard to call. The V gene lost 3 bases and the J gene lost 0 bases, with 4 bases spanning the gap. The germline CDR1 and CDR2 sequences are SGHRS and YFSETQ. This CDR3 contains 13 residues. The CDR3 protein is CASSYSSNQPQHF. In DNA form, the CDR3 reads TGCGCCAGCAGCTACTCTAGCAATCAGCCCCAGCATTTT.

In its sample, this clonotype was seen many times. The V gene is TRBV6-6, the J gene TRBJ2-2, with D uncertain. CDR1 and CDR2 from the germline V gene are MNHNY and SVGAGI (reference sequence). Trimming pared 5 bases from V and 7 bases from J, leaving 8 bases between. The CDR3 runs to 12 residues. CDR3: CASSPLLGELFF. For the CDR3, the DNA is TGTGCCAGCAGTCCCCTCCTCGGGGAGCTGTTTTTT.